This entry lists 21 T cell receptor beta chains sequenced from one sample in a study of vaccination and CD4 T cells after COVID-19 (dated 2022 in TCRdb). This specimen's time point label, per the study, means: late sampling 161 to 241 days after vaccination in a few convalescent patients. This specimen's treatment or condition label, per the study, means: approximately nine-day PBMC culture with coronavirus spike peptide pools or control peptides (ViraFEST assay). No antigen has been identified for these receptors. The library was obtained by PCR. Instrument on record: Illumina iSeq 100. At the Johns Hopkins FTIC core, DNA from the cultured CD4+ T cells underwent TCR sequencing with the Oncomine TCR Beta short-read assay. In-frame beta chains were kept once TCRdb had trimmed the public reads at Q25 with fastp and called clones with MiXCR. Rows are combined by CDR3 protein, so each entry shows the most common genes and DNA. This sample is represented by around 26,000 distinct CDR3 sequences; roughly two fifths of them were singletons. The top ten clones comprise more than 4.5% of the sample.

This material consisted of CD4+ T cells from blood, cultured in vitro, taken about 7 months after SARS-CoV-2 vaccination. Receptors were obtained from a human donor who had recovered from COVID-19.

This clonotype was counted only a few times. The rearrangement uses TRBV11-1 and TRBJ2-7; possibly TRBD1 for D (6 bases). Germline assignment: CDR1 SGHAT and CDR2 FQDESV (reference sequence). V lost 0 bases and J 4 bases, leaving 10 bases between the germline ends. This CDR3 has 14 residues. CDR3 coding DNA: TGTGCCAGCAGCTTAGCGGTACAGGGATACGAGCAGTACTTC. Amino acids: CASSLAVQGYEQYF.

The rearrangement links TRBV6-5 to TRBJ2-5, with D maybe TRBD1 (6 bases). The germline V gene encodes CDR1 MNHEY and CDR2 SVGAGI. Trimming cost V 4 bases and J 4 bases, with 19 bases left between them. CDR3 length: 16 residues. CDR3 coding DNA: TGTGCCAGCAGTTTACTCGGAGACAGAGGGGGAGAGACCCAGTACTTC. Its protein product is CASSLLGDRGGETQYF.

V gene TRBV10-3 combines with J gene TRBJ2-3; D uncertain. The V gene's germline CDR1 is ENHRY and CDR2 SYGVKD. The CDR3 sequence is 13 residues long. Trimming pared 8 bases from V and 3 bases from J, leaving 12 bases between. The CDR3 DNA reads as TGTGCCATCTGTGTAACCCCGACAGATACGCAGTATTTT. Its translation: CAICVTPTDTQYF.

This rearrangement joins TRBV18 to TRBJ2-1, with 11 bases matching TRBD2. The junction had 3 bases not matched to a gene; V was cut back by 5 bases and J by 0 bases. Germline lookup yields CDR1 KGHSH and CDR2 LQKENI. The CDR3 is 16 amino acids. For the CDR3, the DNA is TGTGCCAGCTCAGTTACTAGCGGGAGCTCCTACAATGAGCAGTTCTTC. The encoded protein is CASSVTSGSSYNEQFF.

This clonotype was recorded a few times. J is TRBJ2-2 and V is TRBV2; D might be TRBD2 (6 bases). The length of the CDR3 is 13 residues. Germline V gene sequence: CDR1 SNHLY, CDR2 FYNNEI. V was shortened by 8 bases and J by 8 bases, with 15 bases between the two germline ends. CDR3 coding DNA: TGTGCCAGCTGGGAGGACTCGGGAGGGGAGCTGTTTTTT. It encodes CASWEDSGGELFF.

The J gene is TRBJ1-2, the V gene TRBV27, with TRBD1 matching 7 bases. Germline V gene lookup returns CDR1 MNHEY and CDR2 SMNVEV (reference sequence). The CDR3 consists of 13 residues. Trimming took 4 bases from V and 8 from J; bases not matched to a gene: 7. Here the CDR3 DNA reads TGTGCCAGCAGTTGGGGACAGCTTGGGGGCTACACCTTC. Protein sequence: CASSWGQLGGYTF.

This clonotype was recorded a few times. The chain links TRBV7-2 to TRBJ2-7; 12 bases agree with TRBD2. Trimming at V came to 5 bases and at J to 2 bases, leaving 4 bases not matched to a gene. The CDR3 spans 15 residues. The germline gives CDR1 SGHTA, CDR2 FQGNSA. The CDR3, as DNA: TGTGCCAGCAGCCGGACTAGCGGGACGCCCTACGAGCAGTACTTC. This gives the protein CASSRTSGTPYEQYF.

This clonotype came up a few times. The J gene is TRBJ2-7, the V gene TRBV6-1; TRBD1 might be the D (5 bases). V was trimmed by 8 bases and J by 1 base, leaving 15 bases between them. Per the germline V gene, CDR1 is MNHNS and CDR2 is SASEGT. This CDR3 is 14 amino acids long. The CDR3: CASVPPGRSYEQYF. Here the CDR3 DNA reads TGTGCCAGCGTCCCTCCAGGGCGATCCTACGAGCAGTACTTC.

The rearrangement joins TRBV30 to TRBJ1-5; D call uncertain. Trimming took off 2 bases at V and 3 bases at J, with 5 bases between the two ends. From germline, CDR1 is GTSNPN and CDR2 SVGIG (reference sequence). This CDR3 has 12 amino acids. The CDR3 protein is CAWSSLNQPQHF. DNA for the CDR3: TGTGCCTGGAGTTCACTCAATCAGCCCCAGCATTTT.

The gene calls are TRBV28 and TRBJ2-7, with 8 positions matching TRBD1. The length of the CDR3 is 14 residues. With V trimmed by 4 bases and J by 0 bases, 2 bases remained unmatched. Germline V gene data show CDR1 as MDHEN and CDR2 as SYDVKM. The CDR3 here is CASSSGQGSYEQYF. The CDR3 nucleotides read TGTGCCAGCAGTTCCGGACAGGGCTCCTACGAGCAGTACTTC.

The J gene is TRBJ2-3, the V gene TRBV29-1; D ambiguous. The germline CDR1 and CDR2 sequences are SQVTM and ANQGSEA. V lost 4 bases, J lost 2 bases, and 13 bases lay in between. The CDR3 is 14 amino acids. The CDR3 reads CSVVPVVLTDTQYF. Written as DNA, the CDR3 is TGCAGCGTTGTCCCCGTCGTCCTCACAGATACGCAGTATTTT.

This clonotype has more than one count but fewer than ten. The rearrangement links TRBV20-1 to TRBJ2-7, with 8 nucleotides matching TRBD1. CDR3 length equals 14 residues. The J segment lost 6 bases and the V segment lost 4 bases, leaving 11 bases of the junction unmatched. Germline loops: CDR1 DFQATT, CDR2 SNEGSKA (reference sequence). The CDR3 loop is CSATTGQGMGEQYF. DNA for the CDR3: TGCAGTGCTACTACCGGACAGGGAATGGGCGAGCAGTACTTC.

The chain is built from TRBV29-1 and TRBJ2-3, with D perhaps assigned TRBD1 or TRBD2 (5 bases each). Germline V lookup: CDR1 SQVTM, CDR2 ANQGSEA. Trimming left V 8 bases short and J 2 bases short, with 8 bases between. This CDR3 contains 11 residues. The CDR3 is CSSGPTDTQYF. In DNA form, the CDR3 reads TGCAGCTCGGGACCCACAGATACGCAGTATTTT.

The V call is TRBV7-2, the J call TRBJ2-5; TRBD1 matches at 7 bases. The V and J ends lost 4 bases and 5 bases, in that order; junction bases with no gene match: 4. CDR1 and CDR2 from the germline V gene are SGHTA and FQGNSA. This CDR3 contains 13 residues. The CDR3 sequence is CASSSRGRETQYF. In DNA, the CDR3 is TGTGCCAGCAGCTCTAGGGGGCGGGAGACCCAGTACTTC.

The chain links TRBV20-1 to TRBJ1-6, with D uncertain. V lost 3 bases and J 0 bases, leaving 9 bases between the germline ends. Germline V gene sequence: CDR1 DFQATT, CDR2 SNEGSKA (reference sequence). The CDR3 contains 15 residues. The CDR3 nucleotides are TGCAGTGCTAGCAGGCGGAGCTCCTATAATTCACCCCTCCACTTT. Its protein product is CSASRRSSYNSPLHF.

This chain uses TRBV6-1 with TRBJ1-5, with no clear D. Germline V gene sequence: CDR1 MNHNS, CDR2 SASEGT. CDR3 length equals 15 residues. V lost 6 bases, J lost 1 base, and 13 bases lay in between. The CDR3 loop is CASSEYWGSNQPQHF. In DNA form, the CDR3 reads TGTGCCAGCAGCGAATACTGGGGAAGCAATCAGCCCCAGCATTTT.

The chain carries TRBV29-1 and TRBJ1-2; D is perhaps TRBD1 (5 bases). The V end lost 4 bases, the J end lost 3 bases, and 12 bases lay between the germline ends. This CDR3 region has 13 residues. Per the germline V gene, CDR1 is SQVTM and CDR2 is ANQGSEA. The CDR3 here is CSVGLGPHYGYTF. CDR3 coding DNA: TGCAGCGTTGGATTGGGACCCCACTATGGCTACACCTTC. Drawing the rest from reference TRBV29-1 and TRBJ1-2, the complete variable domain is SAVISQKPSRDICQRGTSLTIQCQVDSQVTMMFWYRQQPGQSLTLIATANQGSEATYESGFVIDKFPISRPNLTFSTLTVSNMSPEDSSIYLCSVGLGPHYGYTFGSGTRLTVV.

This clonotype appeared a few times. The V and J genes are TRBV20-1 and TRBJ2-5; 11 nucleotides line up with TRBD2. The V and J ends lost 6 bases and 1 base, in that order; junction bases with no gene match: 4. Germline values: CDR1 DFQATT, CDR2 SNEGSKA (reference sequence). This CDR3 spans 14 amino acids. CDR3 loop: CSAETSGIQETQYF. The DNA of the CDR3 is TGCAGTGCGGAGACTAGCGGGATCCAAGAGACCCAGTACTTC.

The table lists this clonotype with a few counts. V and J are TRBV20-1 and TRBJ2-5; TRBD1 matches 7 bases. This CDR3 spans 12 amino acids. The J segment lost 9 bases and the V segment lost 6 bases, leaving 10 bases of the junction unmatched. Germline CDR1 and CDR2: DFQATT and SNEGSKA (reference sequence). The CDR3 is CSASSTGFSQYF. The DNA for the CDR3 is TGCAGTGCCAGCTCGACAGGGTTTTCCCAGTACTTC.

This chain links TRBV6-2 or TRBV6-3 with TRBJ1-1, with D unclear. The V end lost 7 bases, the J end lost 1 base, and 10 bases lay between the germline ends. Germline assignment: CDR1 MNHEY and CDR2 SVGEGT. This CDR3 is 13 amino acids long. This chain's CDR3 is CASNSYGNTEAFF. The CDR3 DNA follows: TGTGCCAGCAACTCATACGGGAACACTGAAGCTTTCTTT.

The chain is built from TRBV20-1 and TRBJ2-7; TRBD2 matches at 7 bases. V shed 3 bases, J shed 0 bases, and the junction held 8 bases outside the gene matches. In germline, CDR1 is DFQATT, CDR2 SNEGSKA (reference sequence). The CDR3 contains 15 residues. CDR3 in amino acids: CSARSAGTNSYEQYF. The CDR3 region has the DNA TGCAGTGCTAGGTCCGCTGGGACTAACTCCTACGAGCAGTACTTC.